This T cell receptor (beta chain) was sequenced for a study of CD8 T cells in Susac syndrome. V shed 4 bases and J 6 bases; nucleotides not matched to a gene: 14. This CDR3 comprises 16 residues. CDR1 and CDR2 (germline): SGHDN, FVKESK. TEMRA cells were FACS-enriched, unlike CD8+ and CD4+ T cells, which were negatively isolated. Study-wide points: Regarding the TCR sequencing and HLA analysis, the study admitted that a relatively small number of individuals were involved.

Regarding this clonotype: Antigen: not known.

It was with random hexamers that 0.5 to 1 ug RNA was reverse transcribed. Amplification of TCR beta CDR3 by immunoSEQ multiplex PCR spanned 54 Vbeta and 13 Jbeta. TCRdb recomputed calls from the immunoSEQ multiplex PCR reads with MiXCR, one row per CDR3 protein. The sample consists of 180,000 or so distinct CDR3 sequences, more than 90% of them appearing once. What was sequenced was CD4+ T cells from PBMCs. The chain uses TRBV14 and TRBJ2-7; 8 bases agree with TRBD1. This TCR was sampled from a human donor in good health. Here the CDR3 reads CASSPGDRSYSGEQYF. As DNA, the CDR3 is TGTGCCAGCAGCCCCGGGGACAGGAGCTACTCTGGCGAGCAGTACTTC.